These 20 T cell receptor beta chains share one sample of origin, sequenced in a study of blood T cell repertoires in COVID-19. Some clones are missing from TCRdb's copy, which holds only in-frame ones; the method was immunoSEQ multiplex PCR. Of 200,000 to 300,000 clones in the sample, over 75% are singletons; the top ten hold around 7.8%. Sample: peripheral blood. These receptors all stem from a human donor in a cohort sampled during active COVID-19.

The rearrangement uses TRBV2 and TRBJ2-1; TRBD2 matches at 10 bases. Germline assignment: CDR1 SNHLY and CDR2 FYNNEI. The trim removed 11 bases at V and 4 bases at J, leaving 8 bases unmatched. The CDR3 sequence is 14 residues long. The CDR3 coding sequence is TGTGCCGAGATACTAGCGGGGAAATACAATGAGCAGTTCTTC. Translated, it gives CAEILAGKYNEQFF.

The chain has TRBV4-1 and TRBJ2-2; possible D gene TRBD2, 6 bases. CDR3 length equals 15 residues. V shed 1 base and J shed 6 bases, with 12 bases lying between them. Germline V gene lookup returns CDR1 MGHRA and CDR2 YSYEKL. The CDR3 here is CASSQGRVVAGELFF. CDR3 nucleotide sequence: TGCGCCAGCAGCCAAGGGAGGGTGGTGGCCGGGGAGCTGTTTTTT.

The chain joins TRBV5-6 to TRBJ2-7, with 7 bases aligning to TRBD2. The CDR3 consists of 15 residues. Germline CDR1 is SGHDT and CDR2 is YYEEEE. Unmatched junction bases numbered 9, after V lost 3 bases and J lost 3 bases. The CDR3 here is CASSSLGGNNYEQYF. CDR3 nucleotides: TGTGCCAGCAGCTCCCTCGGGGGGAATAACTACGAGCAGTACTTC.

The gene calls are TRBV5-6 and TRBJ2-7; 12 positions match TRBD2. CDR1 is SGHDT and CDR2 is YYEEEE in the germline V gene. This CDR3 is built from 15 residues. The ends lost 0 bases at V and 2 bases at J; junction bases unmatched: 0. CDR3 in amino acids: CASSLASGRAYEQYF. The CDR3 DNA sequence: TGTGCCAGCAGCTTGGCTAGCGGGAGGGCCTACGAGCAGTACTTC.

The J gene is TRBJ1-1, the V gene TRBV7-2; D uncertain. Per the germline V gene, CDR1 is SGHTA and CDR2 is FQGNSA. CDR3 length: 15 amino acids. V was cut by 2 bases and J by 1 base, with 11 bases left in between. The CDR3 nucleotides are TGTGCCAGCAGCTTATCCTGGGCAGGGAACACTGAAGCTTTCTTT. Amino acid sequence: CASSLSWAGNTEAFF.

The rearrangement joins TRBV21-1 to TRBJ2-1; the table gives TRBD2 as D, unverified against the DNA. TRBV21-1 is designated a pseudogene. The CDR3 sequence is 21 residues long. Written as DNA, the CDR3 is TGTGCCAGCACCCCAGACAACAGGGGGTTGGTAGCGGGAGATAGTGACAATGAGCAGTTCTTC. Its translation: CASTPDNRGLVAGDSDNEQFF.

In DNA, the CDR3 is TGCGCCAGCAGTATAGGACAGGGCGGCACTGAAGCTTTCTTT. The encoded protein is CASSIGQGGTEAFF. The chain links TRBV10-2 to TRBJ1-1; the match to TRBD1 covers 8 bases. Germline assignment: CDR1 WSHSY and CDR2 SAAADI. The CDR3 runs to 14 residues. The V segment lost 5 bases and the J segment 4 bases; nucleotides outside the gene matches: 6.

This CDR3 is CASSVLGLAGPRFNSYEQYF. CDR3 DNA sequence: TGTGCCAGCAGTGTTTTGGGACTAGCGGGACCTCGATTTAACTCCTACGAGCAGTACTTC. V and J are TRBV6-1 and TRBJ2-7; 13 nucleotides agree with TRBD2. Germline lookup yields CDR1 MNHNS and CDR2 SASEGT. The junction had 15 bases not matched to a gene; V was cut back by 4 bases and J by 0 bases. The CDR3 runs 20 residues.

The chain joins TRBV15 to TRBJ2-1; D is possibly TRBD2 (5 bases). Germline V CDR1 and CDR2: LNHNV, YYDKDF (reference sequence). The V and J ends lost 3 bases and 4 bases respectively, with 10 bases between them. There are 14 residues in the CDR3. The CDR3 protein is CATSSRPGYNEQFF. CDR3 nucleotide sequence: TGTGCCACCAGCAGTCGACCGGGGTACAATGAGCAGTTCTTC. Combining the CDR3 with reference TRBV15 and TRBJ2-1 gives the whole variable domain DAMVIQNPRYQVTQFGKPVTLSCSQTLNHNVMYWYQQKSSQAPKLLFHYYDKDFNNEADTPDNFQSRRPNTSFCFLDIRSPGLGDTAMYLCATSSRPGYNEQFFGPGTRLTVL.

This chain joins TRBV6-1 and TRBJ2-7; a weak D match, TRBD2 (6 bases). The CDR3 has 16 amino acids. Trimming pared 2 bases from V and 2 bases from J, leaving 16 bases between. CDR1 is MNHNS, CDR2 SASEGT, per germline. The CDR3 sequence: CASSEIEPSVAYEQYF. The DNA for the CDR3 is TGTGCCAGCAGTGAAATAGAACCTAGCGTAGCCTACGAGCAGTACTTC.

The chain couples TRBV7-3 to TRBJ2-1; no clear D. The CDR3 spans 13 residues. The germline V gene encodes CDR1 SGHTA and CDR2 FQGTGA. CDR3 DNA sequence: TGTGTTACCCTAGTTTCCTCCTACAATGAGCAGTTCTTC. Translating gives CVTLVSSYNEQFF.

The chain uses TRBV7-9 and TRBJ2-2; 8 nucleotides align to TRBD2. Germline V gives CDR1 SEHNR, CDR2 FQNEAQ (reference sequence). The CDR3 sequence is 16 residues long. V lost 5 bases to trimming and J lost 8 bases; unmatched junction nucleotides: 13. This CDR3 is CASSQTGGRYPGELFF. CDR3 sequence (DNA): TGTGCCAGCAGCCAAACGGGCGGGAGGTACCCGGGGGAGCTGTTTTTT.

The rearrangement links TRBV9 to TRBJ2-3; D call uncertain. Trimming pared 4 bases from V and 0 bases from J, leaving 12 bases between. Germline V CDR1 and CDR2: SGDLS, YYNGEE. The CDR3 spans 15 residues. The CDR3 DNA is TGTGCCAGCAGCCGACTTTATTCCAGCACAGATACGCAGTATTTT. It is translated as CASSRLYSSTDTQYF.

This clone was seen ten or more times. The J gene is TRBJ2-1, the V gene TRBV27; D may be TRBD2 (6 bases). Between the trimmed V and J ends, which lost 5 bases and 7 bases, there was a span of 15 bases. The CDR3 spans 14 residues. Germline V gene lookup returns CDR1 MNHEY and CDR2 SMNVEV (reference sequence). Written as DNA, the CDR3 is TGTGCCAGCAGTGCCTATCTTAGCGGTAATGAGCAGTTCTTC. This gives the protein CASSAYLSGNEQFF.

CDR3: CASSVTIGTSSYNEQFF. The DNA for the CDR3 is TGTGCCAGTAGTGTAACCATCGGGACTAGCTCCTACAATGAGCAGTTCTTC. This chain connects TRBV19 to TRBJ2-1, with 8 bases lining up with TRBD2. CDR1 and CDR2 (germline): LNHDA, SQIVND (reference sequence). Trimming at V came to 5 bases and at J to 0 bases, leaving 9 bases not matched to a gene. The CDR3 totals 17 residues.

The rearrangement links TRBV5-1 to TRBJ2-5, with a weak D call TRBD2 (5 bases). Between the trimmed V and J ends, which lost 5 bases and 5 bases, there was a span of 19 bases. This CDR3 contains 15 residues. From germline, CDR1 is SGHRS and CDR2 YFSETQ. The CDR3 protein is CASRRTSGSEETQYF. The DNA of the CDR3 is TGCGCCAGCAGGAGGACCAGCGGAAGCGAGGAGACCCAGTACTTC.

The V gene is TRBV3-1 (or the pseudogene TRBV3-2), the J gene TRBJ2-3, with 9 bases aligning to TRBD2. Germline V gives CDR1 LGHDT, CDR2 YNNKEL (reference sequence). V gave up 7 bases and J gave up 4 bases; unmatched junction bases: 9. The CDR3 consists of 15 residues. This CDR3 reads CASTTTLAGSDTQYF. In DNA, the CDR3 is TGTGCCAGCACCACGACCCTAGCGGGATCAGATACGCAGTATTTT.

J is TRBJ2-7 and V is TRBV5-1; a possible D gene is TRBD2 (5 bases). This CDR3 region has 14 residues. The germline CDR1 and CDR2 sequences are SGHRS and YFSETQ. Trimming took off 2 bases at V and 4 bases at J, with 13 bases between the two ends. CDR3 region: CASSFGPGGYEQYF. Written as DNA, the CDR3 is TGCGCCAGCAGCTTTGGTCCAGGAGGATACGAGCAGTACTTC.

The chain combines TRBV5-1 with TRBJ1-2, with 8 bases identical to TRBD1. The J segment lost 6 bases and the V segment lost 0 bases, leaving 7 bases of the junction unmatched. This CDR3 comprises 15 residues. CDR1 and CDR2 (germline): SGHRS, YFSETQ. The CDR3 here is CASSLDRGFTDGYTF. In DNA, the CDR3 is TGCGCCAGCAGCTTGGACAGGGGGTTTACAGATGGCTACACCTTC. The whole variable domain, filled in from reference TRBV5-1 and TRBJ1-2, reads KAGVTQTPRYLIKTRGQQVTLSCSPISGHRSVSWYQQTPGQGLQFLFEYFSETQRNKGNFPGRFSGRQFSNSRSEMNVSTLELGDSALYLCASSLDRGFTDGYTFGSGTRLTVV.

The V gene is TRBV19, the J gene TRBJ2-1; TRBD2 aligns across 8 bases. The length of the CDR3 is 17 residues. V was pared by 6 bases and J by 8 bases, with 18 bases of the junction left unmatched. The germline CDR1 and CDR2 sequences are LNHDA and SQIVND (reference sequence). As DNA, the CDR3 is TGTGCCAGTAGGGTGGGGCCGGGACTAGGAAGAAGGGATGAGCAGTTCTTC. Translating gives CASRVGPGLGRRDEQFF.